This record concerns one TCR beta chain sequence. The target antigen is unknown. The sample comes from a study of cytomegalovirus exposure and HLA in healthy donors. The table came from immunoSEQ multiplex PCR; TCRdb's copy has only in-frame clones and leaves some out. Here the sample spans 150,000 to 200,000 clones, 75% to 90% being singletons. These donors were members of the approximately 110-subject validation cohort, a group separate from the approximately 620-subject first cohort. Findings of the study overall: Testing in vitro showed a few CMV-associated chains specific for CMV antigens.

The CDR3 consists of 20 residues. The germline V gene encodes CDR1 SGDLS and CDR2 YYNGEE. Trimming at V came to 0 bases and at J to 0 bases, leaving 15 bases not matched to a gene. The gene calls are TRBV9 and TRBJ2-1; 7 nucleotides match TRBD2. This clonotype was sampled from a man in his late teens or twenties in good health and CMV-seropositive. The sample taken for sequencing was PBMCs. CDR3 protein: CASSVGRLAATERSYNEQFF. The CDR3 region has the DNA TGTGCCAGCAGCGTAGGGCGCCTAGCGGCCACAGAACGCTCCTACAATGAGCAGTTCTTC.